The clone carrying this TCR beta chain is a singleton in its sample. This sample stems from a study of blood T cell repertoires in COVID-19. Study information: Sites in the United States, Italy and Spain provided acute and convalescent COVID-19 samples.

V gave up 1 base and J gave up 1 base, with 10 bases separating them. Germline values: CDR1 SGHVS, CDR2 FQNEAQ. The CDR3 has 15 amino acids. TCRdb's table, derived via immunoSEQ multiplex PCR, lists solely in-frame clones and lacks some. The repertoire holds fewer than 110,000 clones, with 75% to 95% as singletons. Sequencing used peripheral blood. This TCR derives from a young woman with acute or convalescent COVID-19. V and J are TRBV7-8 and TRBJ1-1; D is uncertain. The CDR3 spells CASSLGYGRNTEAFF. CDR3 sequence (DNA): TGTGCCAGCAGCTTAGGCTACGGGAGGAACACTGAAGCTTTCTTT.